This T cell receptor beta chain was recorded in a study of blood T cell repertoires in COVID-19. As for the study in general: Both acute and convalescent COVID-19 samples were obtained from the United States, Italy and Spain.

The method was immunoSEQ multiplex PCR; TCRdb's version includes in-frame clones alone and lacks a portion of them. This table holds more than 50,000 clones, about four fifths found once. This CDR3 contains 15 residues. From germline, CDR1 is ENHRY and CDR2 SYGVKD. V lost 2 bases and J lost 8, with 16 bases in between. This TCR derives from a woman aged 55-69 years with acute or convalescent COVID-19. The V gene is TRBV10-3, the J gene TRBJ2-1; weak D call: TRBD2 (6 bases). Specimen: peripheral blood. The CDR3 DNA reads as TGTGCCATCAGTGAGGTACTAGCCCTCATGCATGAGCAGTTCTTC. Encoded protein: CAISEVLALMHEQFF.